One sample yielded the 16 T cell receptor beta chains listed below, sequenced in a study of identical twins. TCRdb called the 5' RACE reads again in MiXCR, with one record for every CDR3 protein. The profile shows 550,000 to 800,000 distinct CDR3 sequences, 7% to 7.5% of them singletons. The sample also formed part of further work on yellow fever vaccine responses in identical twins.

Specimen: PBMCs. The source is a woman aged 18-29 years in good health.

This clonotype appeared a few times. V and J are TRBV20-1 and TRBJ1-3, with D hard to call. The V gene's germline CDR1 is DFQATT and CDR2 SNEGSKA (reference sequence). The CDR3 is 14 residues long. The ends were cut back, 3 bases at V and 0 bases at J, with 9 bases in the middle. CDR3 protein: CSASQPISGNTIYF. The CDR3 bases are TGCAGTGCTAGTCAACCTATCTCTGGAAACACCATATATTTT.

A few counts support this clonotype. The rearrangement uses TRBV12-3 or TRBV12-4 and TRBJ2-2, with 7 positions matching TRBD2. CDR3 length equals 16 residues. Trimming cost V 5 bases and J 8 bases; bases outside gene matches: 14. The CDR3, as DNA: TGTGCCAGCAGTGGGTCTAGCGGAGGACGAGGGGGGGAGCTGTTTTTT. Amino acids: CASSGSSGGRGGELFF.

This clonotype was observed many times. DNA of the CDR3: TGCAGCGCCGGTCACGGAGCCAAAAACATTCAGTACTTC. Translation: CSAGHGAKNIQYF. The chain uses TRBV29-1 and TRBJ2-4; D gene unclear. Germline CDR1 and CDR2: SQVTM and ANQGSEA. V lost 7 bases to trimming and J lost 0 bases, with 10 bases between them. The CDR3 runs to 13 residues.

The genes are TRBV29-1 and TRBJ2-1; 11 bases fit TRBD2. The CDR3 runs to 19 residues. The ends lost 3 bases at V and 0 bases at J; junction bases unmatched: 13. The V gene's germline CDR1 is SQVTM and CDR2 ANQGSEA. The CDR3 sequence: CSVEGSGTSGRSSYNEQFF. Written as DNA, the CDR3 is TGCAGCGTTGAGGGATCCGGGACTAGCGGTCGGAGCTCCTACAATGAGCAGTTCTTC.

The CDR3 DNA reads as TGCAGTGCTAGAATAGAGCAGGGGGACAATGAGCAGTTCTTC. Protein product: CSARIEQGDNEQFF. The J gene is TRBJ2-1, the V gene TRBV20-1; 7 bases are a match to TRBD1. This CDR3 contains 14 residues. Germline CDR1 and CDR2: DFQATT and SNEGSKA (reference sequence). The V segment lost 2 bases and the J segment 5 bases; nucleotides outside the gene matches: 6.

This clonotype was observed many times. V and J are TRBV29-1 and TRBJ1-1; D gene ambiguous. This CDR3 has 13 residues. Germline loops: CDR1 SQVTM, CDR2 ANQGSEA. The V and J ends lost 5 bases and 1 base respectively, with 11 bases between them. The CDR3 protein is CSVPDTSNTEAFF. CDR3 nucleotide sequence: TGCAGCGTTCCAGACACCTCGAACACTGAAGCTTTCTTT.

This clonotype was counted a few times. This sequence joins TRBV19 and TRBJ1-4, with TRBD1 as a possible D gene (6 bases). Between the trimmed V and J ends, which lost 6 bases and 3 bases, there was a span of 14 bases. The germline gives CDR1 LNHDA, CDR2 SQIVND (reference sequence). The CDR3 is 15 amino acids. The CDR3 DNA sequence: TGTGCCAGTAGCCCCGGGGGCTTAGCTAATGAAAAACTGTTTTTT. Its translation is CASSPGGLANEKLFF.

The rearrangement links TRBV4-2 to TRBJ1-3, with 7 bases fitting TRBD1. The CDR3 has 16 residues. The ends lost 0 bases at V and 4 bases at J; junction bases unmatched: 6. Germline CDR1 LGHNA, CDR2 YNFKEQ. The CDR3: CASSQDGTGAGNTIYF. The CDR3 DNA follows: TGTGCCAGCAGCCAAGATGGTACAGGGGCAGGAAACACCATATATTTT.

This clonotype was seen at least ten times. The CDR3 DNA reads as TGCAGTGCTAGAGATACTAGCGGGGGCATCTCCTACAATGAGCAGTTCTTC. Amino acids: CSARDTSGGISYNEQFF. This chain links TRBV20-1 with TRBJ2-1; 11 bases align to TRBD2. The CDR3 spans 17 residues. V was clipped by 0 bases and J by 0 bases; unmatched bases: 4. From germline, CDR1 is DFQATT and CDR2 SNEGSKA (reference sequence).

The rearrangement links TRBV7-9 to TRBJ2-1, with D perhaps TRBD1 (5 bases). Germline lookup yields CDR1 SEHNR and CDR2 FQNEAQ (reference sequence). This CDR3 contains 15 residues. V lost 4 bases to trimming and J lost 3 bases, with 13 bases between them. CDR3 bases: TGTGCCAGCAGCTCGACTCAGGGAATCTACAATGAGCAGTTCTTC. This translates into CASSSTQGIYNEQFF.

The V call is TRBV5-5, the J call TRBJ2-2; no firm D call. This CDR3 contains 14 residues. CDR1 and CDR2 (germline): SGHKS, YYEKEE (reference sequence). The germline V and J ends were trimmed by 4 bases and 9 bases, with 16 bases remaining between them. The CDR3 DNA is TGTGCCAGCAGCCCTGGGCACCTCTGCTGGGAGCTGTTTTTT. Translation: CASSPGHLCWELFF.

Concerning this clonotype itself: One junction end disagrees with the germline gene, perhaps due to a read error. The V and J genes are TRBV5-1 and TRBJ2-5; 7 bases align to TRBD2. The CDR3 has 16 residues. Germline lookup yields CDR1 SGHRS and CDR2 YFSETQ. The CDR3 loop is CASSLDERGNQETQYF. CDR3 DNA: TGCGCCAGCAGCTTGGATGAGCGGGGTAACCAGGAGACCCAGTACTTC.

This clonotype was detected only a few times. The rearrangement links TRBV12-3 or TRBV12-4 to TRBJ1-4, with a tentative D call TRBD1 (5 bases). The CDR3 has 15 amino acids. With 5 bases removed from V and 7 bases from J, the gap between germline ends came to 17 bases. The CDR3 DNA reads TGTGCCAGCAGTACCACCACACCCCAGGGTGAAAAACTGTTTTTT. It yields the protein CASSTTTPQGEKLFF.

In this sample, this clonotype turned up a few times. The chain links TRBV20-1 to TRBJ1-5; no firm D call. V lost 0 bases and J lost 1, with 10 bases in between. Germline loops: CDR1 DFQATT, CDR2 SNEGSKA (reference sequence). This CDR3 has 15 amino acids. Here the CDR3 reads CSARDPGVSNQPQHF. CDR3 nucleotide sequence: TGCAGTGCTAGAGATCCGGGAGTGAGCAATCAGCCCCAGCATTTT.

The chain recombines TRBV12-3 or TRBV12-4 with TRBJ2-5, with D possibly being TRBD1 (5 bases). The germline V and J ends were trimmed by 5 bases and 7 bases, with 14 bases remaining between them. The CDR3 runs to 13 residues. The chain's CDR3 is CASSPTGVGTQYF. The CDR3 region has the DNA TGTGCCAGCAGTCCAACAGGAGTTGGGACCCAGTACTTC.

The chain couples TRBV3-1 to TRBJ1-5; D ambiguous. Trimming left V 4 bases short and J 1 base short, with 8 bases between. This CDR3 region has 14 residues. From germline, CDR1 is LGHDT and CDR2 YNNKEL (reference sequence). This CDR3 reads CASSRVPSNQPQHF. As DNA, the CDR3 is TGTGCCAGCAGCCGGGTCCCAAGCAATCAGCCCCAGCATTTT.